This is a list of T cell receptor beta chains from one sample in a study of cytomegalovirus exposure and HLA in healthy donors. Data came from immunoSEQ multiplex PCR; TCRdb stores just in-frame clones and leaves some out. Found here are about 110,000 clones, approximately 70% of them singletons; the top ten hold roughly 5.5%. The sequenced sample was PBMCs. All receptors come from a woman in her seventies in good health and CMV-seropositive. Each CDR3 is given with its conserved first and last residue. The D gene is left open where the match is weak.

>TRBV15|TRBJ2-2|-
CATSREKATGELFF
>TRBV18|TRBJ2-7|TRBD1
CASSPPAGGNEQYF
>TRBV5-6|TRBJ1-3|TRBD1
CASSRTGDRGLGNTIYF
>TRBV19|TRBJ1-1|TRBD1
CASSTLGTASNGAFF
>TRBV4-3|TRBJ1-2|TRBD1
CASSQRATGGLANYGYTF
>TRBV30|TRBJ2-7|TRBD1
CAWRGTAYYEQYF
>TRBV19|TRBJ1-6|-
CASSIRQVISPLHF
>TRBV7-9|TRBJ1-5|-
CASPQGLGENQPQHF
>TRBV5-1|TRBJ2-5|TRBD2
CASSLAASGAETQYF
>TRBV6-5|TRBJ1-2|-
CASSSPGNYGYTF
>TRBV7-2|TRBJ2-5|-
CASSFSVVETQYF
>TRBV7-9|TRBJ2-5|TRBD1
CASSLTGDRVTQYF
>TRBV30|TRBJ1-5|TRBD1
CAWRGQGGQPQHF
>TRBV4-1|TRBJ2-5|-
CASSQPRGYQETQYF
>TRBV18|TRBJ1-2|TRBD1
CASSGQGTSGYTF
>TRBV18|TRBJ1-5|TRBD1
CASSSQGVYQPQHF